Below are 32 T cell receptor beta chains sequenced from a single sample in a study of cytomegalovirus exposure and HLA in healthy donors. Profiled with immunoSEQ multiplex PCR; TCRdb holds only in-frame clones, not every one. Of approximately 180,000 clones in the sample, around nine tenths were seen once. Sequencing was done on a sample of PBMCs. These receptors were taken from a woman in her 30s in good health and CMV-seronegative.

The J gene is TRBJ1-4, the V gene TRBV10-3; the match to TRBD1 covers 8 bases. Germline CDR1 and CDR2: ENHRY and SYGVKD. The CDR3 is 19 amino acids. The V and J ends lost 0 bases and 2 bases, in that order; junction bases with no gene match: 11. DNA for the CDR3: TGTGCCATCAGTGAGTCGACTGTGACAGGGGAGTTCACTAATGAAAAACTGTTTTTT. Its protein is CAISESTVTGEFTNEKLFF.

This clone was found once. This rearrangement joins TRBV5-1 to TRBJ1-1; 7 bases fit TRBD1. The length of the CDR3 is 18 residues. Trimming cost V 5 bases and J 0 bases; bases outside gene matches: 16. Germline CDR1 and CDR2: SGHRS and YFSETQ. The CDR3 here is CASRQPDRSGRMNTEAFF. The CDR3 bases are TGCGCCAGCAGACAGCCGGACAGGTCTGGGAGGATGAACACTGAAGCTTTCTTT.

This clone was seen just once. The chain combines TRBV10-2 with TRBJ2-3; 12 bases match TRBD2. This CDR3 spans 15 amino acids. Germline CDR1 WSHSY, CDR2 SAAADI. J was trimmed by 7 bases and V by 6 bases; bases with no gene match: 8. The CDR3, as DNA: TGCGCCAGCAGGCCAACTAGCGGGGGGCAAAATACGCAGTATTTT. It yields the protein CASRPTSGGQNTQYF.

V usage is TRBV19 and J usage is TRBJ1-2, with D maybe TRBD1 (5 bases). Trimming shortened V by 5 bases and J by 6 bases, and 19 bases separated the two germline ends. Germline V CDR1 and CDR2: LNHDA, SQIVND (reference sequence). There are 15 residues in the CDR3. Here the CDR3 DNA reads TGTGCCAGTAGTCCCTCGGGCAGGGAATTAAATGGCTACACCTTC. It codes for CASSPSGRELNGYTF.

The rearrangement uses TRBV27 and TRBJ1-1, with 7 nucleotides matching TRBD1. This CDR3 is built from 15 residues. CDR1 is MNHEY, CDR2 SMNVEV, per germline (reference sequence). V shed 4 bases and J 3 bases; nucleotides not matched to a gene: 8. The CDR3 nucleotides read TGTGCCAGCAGTTCGACGGACAGGCGGGACACTGAAGCTTTCTTT. As protein: CASSSTDRRDTEAFF.

This clone was recorded only once. The chain combines TRBV30 with TRBJ2-7, with a weak D call TRBD1 (6 bases). The CDR3 loop spans 13 amino acids. Trimming pared 5 bases from V and 0 bases from J, leaving 11 bases between. Germline CDR1 and CDR2: GTSNPN and SVGIG (reference sequence). Written as DNA, the CDR3 is TGTGCCTGGGAGACAGGTTACTCCTACGAGCAGTACTTC. Residues: CAWETGYSYEQYF.

The chain carries TRBV27 and TRBJ1-6, with D uncertain. The V gene's germline CDR1 is MNHEY and CDR2 SMNVEV (reference sequence). The CDR3 contains 14 residues. The V end was cut by 5 bases, the J end by 6 bases, with 11 bases between. The CDR3 spells CASSPLSFNSPLHF. The CDR3 DNA sequence: TGTGCCAGCAGTCCGCTATCGTTTAATTCACCCCTCCACTTT.

The chain employs TRBV11-2 and TRBJ2-7, with 12 bases matching TRBD1. The length of the CDR3 is 16 residues. V lost 1 base to trimming and J lost 4 bases; unmatched junction nucleotides: 5. Germline CDR1 and CDR2: SGHAT and FQNNGV. This CDR3 is CASSLGSGQGAYEQYF. The CDR3 coding sequence is TGTGCCAGCAGCTTAGGCTCGGGACAGGGGGCATACGAGCAGTACTTC.

The chain couples TRBV27 to TRBJ2-7; D may be TRBD2 (6 bases). The CDR3 is 13 residues long. CDR1 is MNHEY and CDR2 is SMNVEV in the germline V gene (reference sequence). V lost 6 bases, J lost 4 bases, and 13 bases lay in between. The CDR3 coding sequence is TGTGCCAGCAGGGGGGGTGGTAGGTACGAGCAGTACTTC. Translated, it gives CASRGGGRYEQYF.

The chain joins TRBV10-3 to TRBJ2-7, with 10 bases that match TRBD2. This CDR3 is built from 14 residues. Trimming at V came to 4 bases and at J to 0 bases, leaving 0 bases not matched to a gene. Germline assignment: CDR1 ENHRY and CDR2 SYGVKD. The CDR3 DNA sequence: TGTGCCATCAGTGGACTAGCGGGCTCCTACGAGCAGTACTTC. Translated: CAISGLAGSYEQYF.

J is TRBJ1-5 and V is TRBV4-1, with 7 nucleotides matching TRBD1. The length of the CDR3 is 15 residues. Germline loops: CDR1 MGHRA, CDR2 YSYEKL. After removal of 0 bases from V and 7 bases from J, the junction contained 6 bases not matched to a gene. CDR3 residues: CASSQEQGRIQPQHF. CDR3 in DNA: TGCGCCAGCAGCCAAGAACAGGGGCGTATACAGCCCCAGCATTTT.

This chain links TRBV27 with TRBJ2-7; maybe TRBD1 (5 bases). With 2 bases removed from V and 2 bases from J, the gap between germline ends came to 7 bases. The CDR3 length is 13 residues. The germline V gene encodes CDR1 MNHEY and CDR2 SMNVEV (reference sequence). DNA of the CDR3: TGTGCCAGCAGTTTACAGGGCGCCTACGAGCAGTACTTC. Protein sequence: CASSLQGAYEQYF.

V usage is TRBV1 and J usage is TRBJ1-5. TRBV1 has pseudogene status. The CDR3 has 19 residues. In DNA, the CDR3 is TGCACCAGCAGCCAAGATTGCTGTGGGACTCCCTGTGGGTTTCAGCCCCAGCATTTT. Translating it yields CTSSQDCCGTPCGFQPQHF.

V is TRBV2 and J is TRBJ1-5, with D possibly being TRBD1 (5 bases). In germline, CDR1 is SNHLY, CDR2 FYNNEI. Trimming removed 8 bases from V and 0 bases from J, with 11 bases in between. The CDR3 runs 14 residues. The CDR3 is CASGRQNSNQPQHF. The CDR3 nucleotides are TGTGCCAGCGGCCGACAGAATAGCAATCAGCCCCAGCATTTT.

The gene calls are TRBV2 and TRBJ2-2, with 7 bases matching TRBD2. Losses at the gene ends were 5 bases for V and 2 bases for J; bases not matched to a gene: 2. The CDR3 is made up of 14 amino acids. CDR1 is SNHLY, CDR2 FYNNEI, per germline. DNA for the CDR3: TGTGCCAGCAGTAGGACTAGTAACACCGGGGAGCTGTTTTTT. This encodes CASSRTSNTGELFF.

The V call is TRBV19, the J call TRBJ2-1, with TRBD1 matching 8 bases. The germline V gene has CDR1 LNHDA and CDR2 SQIVND (reference sequence). The CDR3 has 15 amino acids. J gave up 4 bases and V 3 bases, and 5 bases lay outside the gene matches. The CDR3 protein is CASSIGTGPYNEQFF. The CDR3 bases are TGTGCCAGTAGTATTGGGACAGGCCCATACAATGAGCAGTTCTTC.

The chain carries TRBV30 and TRBJ1-2; 10 bases are a match to TRBD1. V lost 2 bases and J lost 7; bases outside the gene matches: 10. The CDR3 consists of 15 residues. Germline CDR1 reads GTSNPN; CDR2 reads SVGIG (reference sequence). The CDR3 nucleotides read TGTGCCTGGAGTATCTCCGACAGGGGGCATATTGGCTACACCTTC. Translating gives CAWSISDRGHIGYTF.

This clone occurred once. The genes are TRBV18 and TRBJ2-2; weak D call: TRBD2 (5 bases). Germline CDR1 is KGHSH and CDR2 is LQKENI. V lost 2 bases and J 5 bases, leaving 9 bases between the germline ends. The CDR3 spans 14 residues. For the CDR3, the DNA is TGTGCCAGCTCACCAACGGGGTCAACCGGGGAGCTGTTTTTT. Translated: CASSPTGSTGELFF.

CDR3 sequence: CASSLEGAGFYEQYF. The CDR3 DNA sequence: TGCGCCAGCAGCTTGGAGGGGGCGGGATTTTACGAGCAGTACTTC. The chain couples TRBV5-1 to TRBJ2-7, with a tentative D call TRBD1 (7 bases). Trimming shortened V by 0 bases and J by 4 bases, and 14 bases separated the two germline ends. Germline CDR1 and CDR2: SGHRS and YFSETQ. The CDR3 has 15 residues. Full variable domain (outside the CDR3, taken from reference TRBV5-1 and TRBJ2-7): KAGVTQTPRYLIKTRGQQVTLSCSPISGHRSVSWYQQTPGQGLQFLFEYFSETQRNKGNFPGRFSGRQFSNSRSEMNVSTLELGDSALYLCASSLEGAGFYEQYFGPGTRLTVT.

The chain links TRBV7-9 to TRBJ2-1; TRBD1 aligns across 10 bases. This CDR3 contains 16 residues. J gave up 8 bases and V 2 bases, and 9 bases lay outside the gene matches. The germline V gene encodes CDR1 SEHNR and CDR2 FQNEAQ (reference sequence). The CDR3 nucleotides read TGTGCCAGCAGCTTAAAGGGACAGGGGAAGTTCTATGAGCAGTTCTTC. Translating it yields CASSLKGQGKFYEQFF.

The CDR3 is CASSQEPFGPSDTQYF. CDR3 DNA: TGTGCCAGCAGCCAAGAACCTTTTGGCCCCTCCGATACGCAGTATTTT. The chain is built from TRBV14 and TRBJ2-3; D not certain. CDR3 size: 16 residues. V was trimmed by 0 bases and J by 6 bases, leaving 16 bases between them. Germline CDR1 is SGHDN and CDR2 is FVKESK.

The V and J genes are TRBV27 and TRBJ2-7; no definite D call. V lost 3 bases and J lost 3, with 12 bases in between. Germline values: CDR1 MNHEY, CDR2 SMNVEV (reference sequence). There are 14 residues in the CDR3. For the CDR3, the DNA is TGTGCCAGCAGTTTTCGCGGTGAGATCTACGAGCAGTACTTC. This codes for CASSFRGEIYEQYF.

This clone was seen a handful of times. J is TRBJ1-5 and V is TRBV19; possible D gene TRBD1, 6 bases. The CDR3 is 13 residues long. Germline CDR1 reads LNHDA; CDR2 reads SQIVND (reference sequence). Trimming took off 6 bases at V and 7 bases at J, with 13 bases between the two ends. The CDR3 reads CASSPGARQPQHF. CDR3 nucleotide sequence: TGTGCCAGTAGCCCAGGGGCCCGACAGCCCCAGCATTTT.

The J gene is TRBJ2-1, the V gene TRBV2; 7 bases fit TRBD1. The CDR3 sequence is 13 residues long. J gave up 6 bases and V 5 bases, and 4 bases lay outside the gene matches. Per the germline V gene, CDR1 is SNHLY and CDR2 is FYNNEI. Here the CDR3 DNA reads TGTGCCAGCAGTCGGACAGGTGGCAATGAGCAGTTCTTC. Protein sequence: CASSRTGGNEQFF.

V and J are TRBV6-1 and TRBJ2-2, with no clear D. The CDR3 loop spans 13 amino acids. CDR1 is MNHNS and CDR2 is SASEGT in the germline V gene. V gave up 7 bases and J gave up 0 bases, with 6 bases separating them. The CDR3 DNA reads as TGTGCCAGCACGGAGACGAACACCGGGGAGCTGTTTTTT. Residues: CASTETNTGELFF.

V gene TRBV9 combines with J gene TRBJ1-3, with a tentative D call TRBD1 (5 bases). There are 17 residues in the CDR3. Looked up from germline, CDR1 is SGDLS and CDR2 is YYNGEE. The V and J ends lost 2 bases and 0 bases respectively, with 15 bases between them. CDR3 residues: CASSVLPQVTSGNTIYF. The DNA of the CDR3 is TGTGCCAGCAGCGTCCTACCACAGGTTACCTCTGGAAACACCATATATTTT. Full variable domain (rest looked up from reference TRBV9 and TRBJ1-3): DSGVTQTPKHLITATGQRVTLRCSPRSGDLSVYWYQQSLDQGLQFLIQYYNGEERAKGNILERFSAQQFPDLHSELNLSSLELGDSALYFCASSVLPQVTSGNTIYFGEGSWLTVV.

The rearrangement joins TRBV4-1 to TRBJ2-5; perhaps TRBD1 as D (5 bases). Germline lookup yields CDR1 MGHRA and CDR2 YSYEKL. The V end lost 1 base, the J end lost 4 bases, and 10 bases lay between the germline ends. The CDR3 runs 14 residues. CDR3: CASSQVRGPETQYF. CDR3 nucleotide sequence: TGCGCCAGCAGCCAAGTAAGGGGCCCAGAGACCCAGTACTTC.

V usage is TRBV7-6 and J usage is TRBJ2-5, with D possibly being TRBD1 (6 bases). Trimming removed 5 bases at V and 4 bases at J, with 14 bases between. Germline lookup yields CDR1 SGHVS and CDR2 FNYEAQ. CDR3 size: 14 residues. The CDR3 sequence is CASSPLGTTETQYF. The DNA for the CDR3 is TGTGCCAGCAGCCCCCTCGGGACAACAGAGACCCAGTACTTC. The full variable domain, rest sourced from reference TRBV7-6 and TRBJ2-5, is GAGVSQSPRYKVTKRGQDVALRCDPISGHVSLYWYRQALGQGPEFLTYFNYEAQQDKSGLPNDRFSAERPEGSISTLTIQRTEQRDSAMYRCASSPLGTTETQYFGPGTRLLVL.

The CDR3 is CASSQESGGASNTGELFF. In nucleotides, the CDR3 is TGCGCCAGCAGCCAAGAAAGCGGGGGGGCCTCGAACACCGGGGAGCTGTTTTTT. The chain combines TRBV4-1 with TRBJ2-2, with TRBD2 matching over 10 bases. The V gene end was trimmed by 0 bases and the J gene end by 0 bases; junction bases not matched to a gene: 4. Germline V gene lookup returns CDR1 MGHRA and CDR2 YSYEKL. The CDR3 is made up of 18 amino acids.

This clone came up once. The chain couples TRBV18 to TRBJ2-5, with a tentative D call TRBD2 (6 bases). Trimming removed 6 bases from V and 5 bases from J, with 16 bases in between. Germline V gene data show CDR1 as KGHSH and CDR2 as LQKENI. The CDR3 contains 14 residues. The CDR3 DNA follows: TGTGCCAGCTCTCCGGGAGCAGGGTCGGAGACCCAGTACTTC. Its translation: CASSPGAGSETQYF.

The V gene is TRBV9, the J gene TRBJ2-3; TRBD2 is a possible D gene (6 bases). Germline V CDR1 and CDR2: SGDLS, YYNGEE. The germline V and J ends were trimmed by 4 bases and 4 bases, with 10 bases remaining between them. The CDR3 consists of 13 residues. Here the CDR3 DNA reads TGTGCCAGCAGCTTGGGGGGTCCAGATACGCAGTATTTT. Amino acid sequence: CASSLGGPDTQYF.

The rearrangement links TRBV19 to TRBJ2-7, with 7 bases that match TRBD2. Germline lookup yields CDR1 LNHDA and CDR2 SQIVND (reference sequence). The CDR3 extends over 14 amino acids. Trimming cost V 5 bases and J 2 bases; bases outside gene matches: 6. The CDR3 DNA reads as TGTGCCAGTAGTTCCGGCGGGGGTACCTACGAGCAGTACTTC. It is translated as CASSSGGGTYEQYF. The variable domain in full, with the rest retrieved from reference TRBV19 and TRBJ2-7, is DGGITQSPKYLFRKEGQNVTLSCEQNLNHDAMYWYRQDPGQGLRLIYYSQIVNDFQKGDIAEGYSVSREKKESFPLTVTSAQKNPTAFYLCASSSGGGTYEQYFGPGTRLTVT.